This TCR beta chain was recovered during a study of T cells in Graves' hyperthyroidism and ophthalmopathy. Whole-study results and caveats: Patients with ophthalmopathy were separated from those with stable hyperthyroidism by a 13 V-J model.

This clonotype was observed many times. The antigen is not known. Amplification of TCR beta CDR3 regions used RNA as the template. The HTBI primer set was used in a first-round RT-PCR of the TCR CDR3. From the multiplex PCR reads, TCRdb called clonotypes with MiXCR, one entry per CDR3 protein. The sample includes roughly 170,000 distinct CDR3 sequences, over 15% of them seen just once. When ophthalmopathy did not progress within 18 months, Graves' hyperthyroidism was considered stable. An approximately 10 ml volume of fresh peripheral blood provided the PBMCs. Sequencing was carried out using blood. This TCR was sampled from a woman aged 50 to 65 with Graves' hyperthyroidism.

CDR3 in amino acids: CASSYSITYRSYEQYF. Here the CDR3 DNA reads TGTGCCAGCAGTTACTCGATCACGTACAGGTCCTACGAGCAGTACTTC. The rearrangement links TRBV6-5 to TRBJ2-7, with a possible D match to TRBD1 (5 bases). The CDR3 consists of 16 residues. CDR1 MNHEY and CDR2 SVGAGI come from the germline V gene. V was shortened by 0 bases and J by 1 base, with 13 bases between the two germline ends.